The clone carrying this T cell receptor (beta chain) occurred a few times. Antigen unknown. The sample originates from a study of beta chain features in type 1 diabetes. The whole isolated RNA underwent reverse transcription, so sequencing captured expressed TCRB transcripts. Profiling relied on immunoSEQ multiplex PCR, and the TCRdb table lists in-frame clones only, not all of them. The sample yields around 650,000 clones, 12% seen once. This CDR3 is built from 12 residues. Germline values: CDR1 SGDLS, CDR2 YYNGEE. The V segment lost 5 bases and the J segment 9 bases; nucleotides outside the gene matches: 3. Study-wide results and limits: Researchers report that Type 1 diabetes patients had moderately but significantly shorter TCRB CDR3s across all four CD4+ subsets. High TCR expression in some cells could lead to their over-representation in cDNA sequencing.

The clonotype was recovered from a man younger than 40 with type 1 diabetes. This chain uses TRBV9 with TRBJ2-1; 9 bases line up with TRBD2. Sequencing was done on a sample of naive CD4+ T cells from blood. The CDR3 DNA reads TGTGCCAGCAGTGAGGGACTAGCTGAGCAGTTCTTC. Its translation is CASSEGLAEQFF.